Included here is one T cell receptor (beta chain) sequence, with context. Per the authors' pipeline: Nucleated cell number was recorded as an estimate derived from reference gene primer amplification. Clones were read by immunoSEQ multiplex PCR, and TCRdb kept only the in-frame ones, dropping some. Clone size and V and J calls were adopted from that table, with D and trimming inferred from the DNA. The sample has about 670,000 clones; about 90% are singletons. The V end was cut by 5 bases, the J end by 5 bases, with 13 bases between. This CDR3 region has 14 residues. Germline lookup yields CDR1 LNHDA and CDR2 SQIVND (reference sequence). This sample was included in a study of blood T cell repertoires in COVID-19.

V and J are TRBV19 and TRBJ1-5; possibly TRBD1 for D (6 bases). The sample taken for sequencing was peripheral blood. The TCR originated in a woman younger than 30 with acute or convalescent COVID-19. The CDR3 bases are TGTGCCAGTAGTCTCGGGACACAATATCAGCCCCAGCATTTT. Amino acids: CASSLGTQYQPQHF.